This T cell receptor beta chain is from a study of technical replicates of blood from several donors. Measured with immunoSEQ multiplex PCR; TCRdb has only the in-frame clones, and not every one. Of about 76,000 clones detected, approximately 86% appear once; the ten largest clones hold about 5.1%. This clonotype originated in a human donor in good health. Some clones in this sample may be carry-over from other donors' samples. Sequencing was carried out using PBMCs.

The CDR3 DNA reads TGTGCCAGCAGCTTAGACCGGGACAGCCTCTATGGCTACACCTTC. Its protein is CASSLDRDSLYGYTF. The gene calls are TRBV7-2 and TRBJ1-2, with TRBD1 identical over 7 bases. The CDR3 covers 15 residues. Germline CDR1 is SGHTA and CDR2 is FQGNSA. V lost 1 base and J lost 4; bases outside the gene matches: 6.